This T cell receptor beta chain was found in a study of cytomegalovirus exposure and HLA in healthy donors. Study-wide background: Approximately 81% of roughly 430 genotyped donors fell in the Caucasian-associated ancestry cluster.

Findings and limits, study-wide: Some 150 TCR beta chains were listed as cytomegalovirus-associated. There were several of the most significant clusters that appeared linked to common viral pathogens in a later analysis. It was likely that a cluster of highly shared sequence variants was a sequencing artifact.

In the PCR, 60 Vbeta and 13 Jbeta primers were used. Profiled with immunoSEQ multiplex PCR; TCRdb holds only in-frame clones, not every one. The data show more than 85,000 clones, with 76% seen just once and 1.5% to 2% held by the top ten. Concerning this clone: Antigen unknown.

The CDR3 is 11 residues long. This TCR derives from a man aged 35-49 years in good health and CMV-seronegative. The chain combines TRBV21-1 with TRBJ2-1; the D call of TRBD1 is as the table states it, not checked on the DNA. TRBV21-1 represents a pseudogene. Sample: PBMCs. The CDR3 loop reads CASPDDNEQFF. For the CDR3, the DNA is TGTGCCAGCCCAGATGACAATGAGCAGTTCTTC.